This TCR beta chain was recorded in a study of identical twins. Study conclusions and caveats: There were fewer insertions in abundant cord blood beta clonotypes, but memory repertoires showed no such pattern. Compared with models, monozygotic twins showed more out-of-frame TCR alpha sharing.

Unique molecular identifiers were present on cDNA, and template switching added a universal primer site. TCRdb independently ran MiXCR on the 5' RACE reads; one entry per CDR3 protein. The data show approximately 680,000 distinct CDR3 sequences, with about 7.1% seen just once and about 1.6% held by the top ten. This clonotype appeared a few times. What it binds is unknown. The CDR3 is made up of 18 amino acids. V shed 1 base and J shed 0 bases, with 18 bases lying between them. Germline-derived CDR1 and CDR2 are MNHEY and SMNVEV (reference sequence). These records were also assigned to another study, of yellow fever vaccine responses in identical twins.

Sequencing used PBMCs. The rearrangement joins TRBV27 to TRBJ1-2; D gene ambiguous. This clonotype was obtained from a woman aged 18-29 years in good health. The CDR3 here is CASSLLGGRTIANYGYTF. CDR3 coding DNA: TGTGCCAGCAGTTTATTAGGAGGCAGGACCATAGCTAACTATGGCTACACCTTC.